The 27 T cell receptor beta chains given below trace back to one sample, sequenced in a study of T cell repertoires in cytomegalovirus infection. TCRdb called the reads again in MiXCR, with one record for every CDR3 protein. Altogether around 78,000 distinct CDR3 sequences are present, roughly a quarter being singletons, with the ten largest covering roughly 50%. These receptors lack a known antigen. Sample: CD8+ T cells from cultured PBMCs, taken from culture after CMV antigen stimulation. The receptors derive from a human donor in good health (CMV status not recorded). Some clones in this sample may be carry-over from other donors' samples.

The CDR3 spells CASSSTLAGGPGEQFF. As DNA, the CDR3 is TGTGCCAGCAGCTCGACACTAGCGGGAGGGCCGGGTGAGCAGTTCTTC. This chain uses TRBV7-6 with TRBJ2-1; TRBD2 matches 13 bases. This CDR3 has 16 residues. Germline lookup yields CDR1 SGHVS and CDR2 FNYEAQ. V was clipped by 4 bases and J by 9 bases; unmatched bases: 9.

This clonotype was seen a handful of times. This sequence joins TRBV19 and TRBJ2-1; D ambiguous. The CDR3 is made up of 15 amino acids. Trimming cost V 3 bases and J 2 bases, with 11 bases left between them. Germline V gene data show CDR1 as LNHDA and CDR2 as SQIVND (reference sequence). The CDR3: CASSISHPAYNEQFF. Written as DNA, the CDR3 is TGTGCCAGTAGTATCTCACACCCAGCCTACAATGAGCAGTTCTTC.

Many counts were recorded for this clonotype. The V gene is TRBV7-2, the J gene TRBJ1-6; D is perhaps TRBD1 (6 bases). The germline gives CDR1 SGHTA, CDR2 FQGNSA. The length of the CDR3 is 15 residues. Trimming removed 5 bases at V and 3 bases at J, with 11 bases between. Here the CDR3 DNA reads TGTGCCAGCAGCCCAGGACAGCTCTATAATTCACCCCTCCACTTT. Protein sequence: CASSPGQLYNSPLHF.

This clonotype was counted at least ten times. The chain joins TRBV12-3 or TRBV12-4 to TRBJ2-3; D is ambiguous. The CDR3 has 11 residues. V lost 6 bases and J 3 bases, leaving 4 bases between the germline ends. The CDR3 loop reads CASSLTDTQYF. CDR3 nucleotides: TGTGCCAGCAGCTTAACAGATACGCAGTATTTT.

The CDR3 loop reads CASSSSTVSYEQYF. CDR3 nucleotides: TGTGCCAGCAGTTCCTCGACGGTTTCCTACGAGCAGTACTTC. The chain couples TRBV27 to TRBJ2-7; D not certain. Trimming removed 4 bases from V and 1 base from J, with 11 bases in between. This CDR3 is built from 14 residues. Germline CDR1 MNHEY, CDR2 SMNVEV (reference sequence).

A few counts support this clonotype. This chain connects TRBV27 to TRBJ2-1; D remains ambiguous. The CDR3 extends over 13 amino acids. Per germline, CDR1 MNHEY and CDR2 SMNVEV (reference sequence). Trimming took off 5 bases at V and 0 bases at J, with 5 bases between the two ends. The CDR3 DNA reads TGTGCCAGCAGTCCCAACTCCTACAATGAGCAGTTCTTC. Translation: CASSPNSYNEQFF.

This rearrangement joins TRBV2 to TRBJ2-5, with D possibly being TRBD1 (5 bases). V was pared by 2 bases and J by 5 bases, with 12 bases between. The CDR3 spans 14 residues. Germline V gene sequence: CDR1 SNHLY, CDR2 FYNNEI. This CDR3 is CASSEQGSGETQYF. The CDR3 DNA reads as TGTGCCAGCAGTGAACAGGGAAGTGGGGAGACCCAGTACTTC.

This clonotype was detected only a few times. The chain links TRBV6-2 or TRBV6-3 to TRBJ2-7, with 9 bases aligning to TRBD2. The CDR3 length is 15 residues. V lost 2 bases and J lost 6; bases outside the gene matches: 8. Germline CDR1 and CDR2: MNHEY and SVGEGT. The CDR3 DNA sequence: TGTGCCAGCAGTTACCCTATAGCGGGAGTTCCCGAGCAGTACTTC. Translated, it gives CASSYPIAGVPEQYF.

This rearrangement joins TRBV28 to TRBJ1-1; D might be TRBD1 (5 bases). The CDR3 length is 14 residues. Trimming removed 1 base at V and 4 bases at J, with 10 bases between. Germline CDR1 is MDHEN and CDR2 is SYDVKM. The CDR3 region has the DNA TGTGCCAGCAGTTTATCGGGGGGTGCCACTGAAGCTTTCTTT. This gives the protein CASSLSGGATEAFF.

The V gene is TRBV4-3, the J gene TRBJ2-2; 9 bases line up with TRBD2. The CDR3 length is 16 residues. From germline, CDR1 is LGHNA and CDR2 YSLEER. J gave up 8 bases and V 1 base, and 8 bases lay outside the gene matches. CDR3 in DNA: TGCGCCAGCAGCCAAGTCCCTGCGGGGGGGCCTGGGGAGCTGTTTTTT. Protein: CASSQVPAGGPGELFF.

The rearrangement uses TRBV16 and TRBJ1-1; tentative D call: TRBD1 (6 bases). This CDR3 is built from 17 residues. CDR1 is KGHSY and CDR2 is FQNENV in the germline V gene. V lost 4 bases, J lost 4 bases, and 22 bases lay in between. The CDR3 loop is CASSPLVGGPGGTEAFF. The CDR3 DNA follows: TGTGCCAGCAGCCCATTGGTAGGGGGGCCCGGCGGCACTGAAGCTTTCTTT.

This clonotype was detected ten times or more. The V gene is TRBV7-2, the J gene TRBJ2-3; 10 bases line up with TRBD2. V dropped 5 bases and J dropped 4; count of bases not matched to a gene: 6. The CDR3 contains 15 residues. Per the germline V gene, CDR1 is SGHTA and CDR2 is FQGNSA. This CDR3 reads CASSPTSGASDTQYF. The CDR3 DNA sequence: TGTGCCAGCAGCCCTACTAGCGGGGCGTCAGATACGCAGTATTTT.

This clonotype occurred many times. The CDR3 region has the DNA TGTGCCAGCAGCCAGGGACTAGCGGAGGAGACCCAGTACTTC. Protein sequence: CASSQGLAEETQYF. The chain combines TRBV14 with TRBJ2-5, with TRBD2 identical over 11 bases. The V and J ends lost 3 bases and 5 bases, in that order; junction bases with no gene match: 2. CDR1 SGHDN and CDR2 FVKESK come from the germline V gene. The CDR3 spans 14 residues.

This clonotype was detected ten times or more. The V and J genes are TRBV7-8 and TRBJ1-1, with unresolved D. With 3 bases removed from V and 0 bases from J, the gap between germline ends came to 8 bases. CDR3 length: 14 amino acids. CDR1 SGHVS and CDR2 FQNEAQ come from the germline V gene. DNA for the CDR3: TGTGCCAGCAGCTTGTCCCTGGTGAACACTGAAGCTTTCTTT. The encoded protein is CASSLSLVNTEAFF.

This sequence joins TRBV25-1 and TRBJ2-1; perhaps TRBD1 as D (5 bases). Trimming left V 7 bases short and J 4 bases short, with 11 bases between. CDR3 length: 13 amino acids. Germline CDR1 and CDR2: MGHDK and SYGVNS. In DNA, the CDR3 is TGTGCCAGCACTGTGGGGCGTTACAATGAGCAGTTCTTC. Its translation: CASTVGRYNEQFF.

The rearrangement joins TRBV6-2 or TRBV6-3 to TRBJ2-7, with 9 nucleotides matching TRBD2. Per germline, CDR1 MNHEY and CDR2 SVGEGT. V gave up 7 bases and J gave up 3 bases; unmatched junction bases: 7. The CDR3 spans 14 residues. The CDR3 region is CASNLAGEVYEQYF. The CDR3 nucleotides are TGTGCCAGCAACTTAGCGGGAGAGGTCTACGAGCAGTACTTC.

This clonotype was found a few times. The chain carries TRBV7-9 and TRBJ2-5, with 7 bases fitting TRBD1. J gave up 1 base and V 6 bases, and 5 bases lay outside the gene matches. CDR1 and CDR2 (germline): SEHNR, FQNEAQ (reference sequence). The CDR3 is 14 amino acids. CDR3 loop: CASRARQGQETQYF. The CDR3 nucleotides read TGTGCCAGCAGGGCCCGACAGGGCCAAGAGACCCAGTACTTC.

The table lists this clonotype with a few counts. The chain links TRBV20-1 to TRBJ2-1; no definite D call. With 5 bases removed from V and 7 bases from J, the gap between germline ends came to 15 bases. Germline loops: CDR1 DFQATT, CDR2 SNEGSKA (reference sequence). The CDR3 is 13 amino acids. CDR3 sequence (DNA): TGCAGTGCTTTAGGTGGGATGGGGAATGAGCAGTTCTTC. Translation: CSALGGMGNEQFF.

A few counts support this clonotype. V usage is TRBV11-2 and J usage is TRBJ2-1; maybe TRBD2 (7 bases). Germline CDR1 and CDR2: SGHAT and FQNNGV. V gave up 1 base and J gave up 4 bases, with 11 bases separating them. The CDR3 covers 15 residues. CDR3 in DNA: TGTGCCAGCAGCTTAGGGGGGGGCTCGTACAATGAGCAGTTCTTC. Protein product: CASSLGGGSYNEQFF. Filled out from reference TRBV11-2 and TRBJ2-1, the complete variable domain reads EAGVAQSPRYKIIEKRQSVAFWCNPISGHATLYWYQQILGQGPKLLIQFQNNGVVDDSQLPKDRFSAERLKGVDSTLKIQPAKLEDSAVYLCASSLGGGSYNEQFFGPGTRLTVL.

There are a few counts of this clonotype. The gene calls are TRBV6-2 or TRBV6-3 and TRBJ2-4; weak D call: TRBD1 (5 bases). CDR3 length equals 12 residues. Deletions cut 6 bases from V and 7 bases from J, with 10 bases between. Germline V gene sequence: CDR1 MNHEY, CDR2 SVGEGT. The CDR3 DNA reads TGTGCCAGCAGCCAGACAGCGAACATTCAGTACTTC. Its protein product is CASSQTANIQYF.

J is TRBJ2-3 and V is TRBV14; 7 bases match TRBD2. The CDR3 runs to 13 residues. With 8 bases clipped from V and 0 bases from J, the junction kept 2 bases outside the gene matches. The germline V gene encodes CDR1 SGHDN and CDR2 FVKESK. CDR3 sequence: CASGGDSTDTQYF. DNA of the CDR3: TGTGCCAGCGGGGGGGATAGCACAGATACGCAGTATTTT.

There are many counts of this clonotype. The V gene is TRBV12-5, the J gene TRBJ1-5, with D maybe TRBD1 (5 bases). Trimming stripped 1 base from V and 5 bases from J, with 9 bases between. The CDR3 is 14 residues long. CDR1 and CDR2 from the germline V gene are LGHNT and FRNRAP. This CDR3 is CASGLAGRDQPQHF. In DNA form, the CDR3 reads TGTGCTAGTGGTTTGGCAGGGAGGGATCAGCCCCAGCATTTT. The full variable domain, completed using reference TRBV12-5 and TRBJ1-5, is DARVTQTPRHKVTEMGQEVTMRCQPILGHNTVFWYRQTMMQGLELLAYFRNRAPLDDSGMPKDRFSAEMPDATLATLKIQPSEPRDSAVYFCASGLAGRDQPQHFGDGTRLSIL.

The rearrangement uses TRBV6-1 and TRBJ1-4, with D perhaps matching TRBD1 (5 bases). V lost 10 bases and J lost 8, with 11 bases in between. Germline-derived CDR1 and CDR2 are MNHNS and SASEGT. This CDR3 is 11 amino acids long. The CDR3 DNA reads as TGTGCCACCTTCGGGGGGGAAAAACTGTTTTTT. Residues: CATFGGEKLFF.

This clonotype has a count of ten or more. The chain combines TRBV9 with TRBJ1-2; 9 bases map to TRBD1. V shed 5 bases and J 4 bases; nucleotides not matched to a gene: 9. This CDR3 comprises 15 residues. Germline assignment: CDR1 SGDLS and CDR2 YYNGEE. In DNA, the CDR3 is TGTGCCAGCAGAAGGACAGGGGAAGGTGGCTATGGCTACACCTTC. It is translated as CASRRTGEGGYGYTF. Together with reference TRBV9 and TRBJ1-2, the CDR3 gives the full variable domain: DSGVTQTPKHLITATGQRVTLRCSPRSGDLSVYWYQQSLDQGLQFLIQYYNGEERAKGNILERFSAQQFPDLHSELNLSSLELGDSALYFCASRRTGEGGYGYTFGSGTRLTVV.

This clonotype has more than one count but fewer than ten. The chain employs TRBV5-6 and TRBJ2-7; 7 positions match TRBD1. V trimming: 4 bases; J trimming: 3 bases; junction bases outside the gene matches: 7. The germline CDR1 and CDR2 sequences are SGHDT and YYEEEE. The CDR3 spans 14 residues. The CDR3, as DNA: TGTGCCAGCAGCCCCGGACAGGCCCTCTACGAGCAGTACTTC. It translates to CASSPGQALYEQYF.

V and J are TRBV13 and TRBJ1-1, with a tentative D call TRBD1 (6 bases). The V gene lost 3 bases and the J gene lost 0 bases, with 8 bases spanning the gap. The CDR3 covers 14 residues. Per the germline V gene, CDR1 is PRHDT and CDR2 is FYEKMQ (reference sequence). Here the CDR3 DNA reads TGTGCCAGCAGCTTGGACAGTCTGAACACTGAAGCTTTCTTT. Translating gives CASSLDSLNTEAFF. Full variable domain (missing parts from reference TRBV13 and TRBJ1-1): AAGVIQSPRHLIKEKRETATLKCYPIPRHDTVYWYQQGPGQDPQFLISFYEKMQSDKGSIPDRFSAQQFSDYHSELNMSSLELGDSALYFCASSLDSLNTEAFFGQGTRLTVV.

This clonotype was recorded at least ten times. This sequence joins TRBV7-6 and TRBJ2-5; TRBD2 matches 7 bases. CDR1 SGHVS and CDR2 FNYEAQ come from the germline V gene. CDR3 length equals 17 residues. V lost 6 bases, J lost 1 base, and 14 bases stayed unmatched. CDR3 amino acids: CASSYTRSGLPQETQYF. DNA of the CDR3: TGTGCCAGCAGTTATACCAGGTCGGGACTACCCCAAGAGACCCAGTACTTC.